The next 14 T cell receptor beta chains were all read from a single sample in a study of blood T cell repertoires in COVID-19. Libraries were prepared by immunoSEQ multiplex PCR; TCRdb keeps only in-frame clonotypes and omits some of them. The sample lists 380,000 or so clones, approximately 77% occurring once. The sample consisted of peripheral blood. The receptors stem from a human donor with acute or convalescent COVID-19. The donor label of this sample is uncertain.

This clone was seen a handful of times. The chain carries TRBV29-1 and TRBJ2-1, with TRBD2 as a possible D gene (7 bases). The germline V gene encodes CDR1 SQVTM and CDR2 ANQGSEA. The ends were cut back, 7 bases at V and 4 bases at J, with 17 bases in the middle. The CDR3 runs to 14 residues. CDR3 in amino acids: CSAGGQSLYNEQFF. The CDR3, as DNA: TGCAGCGCGGGAGGACAGTCACTTTACAATGAGCAGTTCTTC.

The rearrangement uses TRBV2 and TRBJ2-7, with TRBD1 matching 7 bases. CDR1 and CDR2 from the germline V gene are SNHLY and FYNNEI. The V segment lost 4 bases and the J segment 3 bases; nucleotides outside the gene matches: 12. This CDR3 contains 16 residues. The CDR3 DNA reads TGTGCCAGCAGTGGATTTGGGGTCCGGACAGGCTACGAGCAGTACTTC. Translated: CASSGFGVRTGYEQYF. Combining the CDR3 with reference TRBV2 and TRBJ2-7 gives the whole variable domain EPEVTQTPSHQVTQMGQEVILRCVPISNHLYFYWYRQILGQKVEFLVSFYNNEISEKSEIFDDQFSVERPDGSNFTLKIRSTKLEDSAMYFCASSGFGVRTGYEQYFGPGTRLTVT.

This chain's CDR3 is CSAEAGNGYTF. DNA for the CDR3: TGCAGTGCGGAGGCCGGGAATGGCTACACCTTC. This rearrangement joins TRBV20-1 to TRBJ1-2; D is unresolved. Trimming took off 6 bases at V and 6 bases at J, with 11 bases between the two ends. Germline-derived CDR1 and CDR2 are DFQATT and SNEGSKA (reference sequence). The CDR3 is 11 amino acids.

CDR3 nucleotide sequence: TGTGCCAGCAGTGAAGCGCTGGGGGCGCCGTCCTACGAGCAGTACTTC. Amino acid sequence: CASSEALGAPSYEQYF. J is TRBJ2-7 and V is TRBV2, with TRBD1 as a possible D gene (6 bases). CDR1 is SNHLY and CDR2 is FYNNEI in the germline V gene. V lost 0 bases, J lost 1 base, and 13 bases lay in between. This CDR3 is built from 16 residues.

The chain recombines TRBV19 with TRBJ2-1, with D possibly TRBD1 on 6 matching bases. The CDR3 spans 15 residues. Trimming pared 5 bases from V and 0 bases from J, leaving 11 bases between. The germline V gene encodes CDR1 LNHDA and CDR2 SQIVND (reference sequence). The CDR3 coding sequence is TGTGCCAGTAGTCCCCTCAGGGGCTCCTACAATGAGCAGTTCTTC. Translating it yields CASSPLRGSYNEQFF. The complete variable domain, with remaining parts taken from reference TRBV19 and TRBJ2-1, reads DGGITQSPKYLFRKEGQNVTLSCEQNLNHDAMYWYRQDPGQGLRLIYYSQIVNDFQKGDIAEGYSVSREKKESFPLTVTSAQKNPTAFYLCASSPLRGSYNEQFFGPGTRLTVL.

V gene TRBV19 combines with J gene TRBJ1-4; a possible D gene is TRBD1 (6 bases). The CDR3 has 13 residues. Trimming left V 9 bases short and J 7 bases short, with 15 bases between. Germline CDR1 LNHDA, CDR2 SQIVND (reference sequence). The CDR3 loop is CARTGGQGEKLFF. Written as DNA, the CDR3 is TGTGCCAGGACGGGGGGGCAGGGTGAAAAACTGTTTTTT.

The chain uses TRBV28 and TRBJ2-2; TRBD1 is a possible D gene (5 bases). Trimming pared 7 bases from V and 8 bases from J, leaving 20 bases between. Germline assignment: CDR1 MDHEN and CDR2 SYDVKM. This CDR3 comprises 15 residues. The CDR3 coding sequence is TGTGCCAGCAAGGAGACGGGCCGGGCAGGGGGGGAGCTGTTTTTT. Its translation is CASKETGRAGGELFF.

The chain links TRBV11-1 to TRBJ2-7; tentative D call: TRBD1 (6 bases). Trimming left V 1 base short and J 3 bases short, with 10 bases between. CDR1 and CDR2 from the germline V gene are SGHAT and FQDESV (reference sequence). The CDR3 is 14 amino acids. This chain's CDR3 is CASSLVGTLYEQYF. For the CDR3, the DNA is TGTGCCAGCAGCTTAGTCGGGACACTCTACGAGCAGTACTTC.

The sample holds one count of this clone. The chain's CDR3 is CASSVLGQSEAFF. CDR3 in DNA: TGTGCCAGCAGCGTACTGGGGCAATCTGAAGCTTTCTTT. The chain links TRBV9 to TRBJ1-1; D is possibly TRBD1 (5 bases). The germline V gene encodes CDR1 SGDLS and CDR2 YYNGEE. V was shortened by 1 base and J by 6 bases, with 10 bases between the two germline ends. The CDR3 totals 13 residues.

The genes are TRBV19 and TRBJ1-2; 8 positions match TRBD1. CDR3 size: 15 residues. J gave up 6 bases and V 5 bases, and 11 bases lay outside the gene matches. Germline lookup yields CDR1 LNHDA and CDR2 SQIVND (reference sequence). The CDR3 nucleotides read TGTGCCAGTAGTGTTGACAGGGGCCTAAGGGATGGCTACACCTTC. Its translation: CASSVDRGLRDGYTF.

The J gene is TRBJ2-7, the V gene TRBV5-1; TRBD2 might be the D (6 bases). Per the germline V gene, CDR1 is SGHRS and CDR2 is YFSETQ. The CDR3 is 16 residues long. Trimming stripped 2 bases from V and 1 base from J, with 16 bases between. The CDR3 region has the DNA TGCGCCAGCAGCTTCACATTAGCGGAGTTATCCTACGAGCAGTACTTC. Translating gives CASSFTLAELSYEQYF.

The chain combines TRBV14 with TRBJ2-3; 10 bases align to TRBD2. The CDR3 has 16 residues. Per the germline V gene, CDR1 is SGHDN and CDR2 is FVKESK. The J segment lost 4 bases and the V segment lost 5 bases, leaving 9 bases of the junction unmatched. For the CDR3, the DNA is TGTGCCAGCAGCTCCTCATCAGCGGGAGGGCCAGATACGCAGTATTTT. Encoded protein: CASSSSSAGGPDTQYF.

The J gene is TRBJ1-5, the V gene TRBV28, with D perhaps matching TRBD1 (5 bases). Trimming removed 6 bases from V and 0 bases from J, with 18 bases in between. The CDR3 sequence is 17 residues long. The germline CDR1 and CDR2 sequences are MDHEN and SYDVKM. The CDR3: CASRARGSGDSNQPQHF. In DNA, the CDR3 is TGTGCCAGCAGGGCGCGGGGGTCGGGGGATAGCAATCAGCCCCAGCATTTT. Together with reference TRBV28 and TRBJ1-5, the CDR3 gives the full variable domain: DVKVTQSSRYLVKRTGEKVFLECVQDMDHENMFWYRQDPGLGLRLIYFSYDVKMKEKGDIPEGYSVSREKKERFSLILESASTNQTSMYLCASRARGSGDSNQPQHFGDGTRLSIL.

The chain employs TRBV5-6 and TRBJ1-5, with D maybe TRBD1 (5 bases). Germline CDR1 SGHDT, CDR2 YYEEEE. Trimming took 4 bases from V and 5 from J, leaving 19 bases between them. The CDR3 loop spans 16 amino acids. The CDR3 DNA follows: TGTGCCAGCAGCGCACGGGTGGGGGGAGGTGATCAGCCCCAGCATTTT. Its translation: CASSARVGGGDQPQHF.